This T cell receptor (beta chain) was captured in a study of blood T cell repertoires in COVID-19. The overall study: The United States, Italy and Spain supplied acute and convalescent COVID-19 samples. PBMCs, B-cell-depleted T cells, or T cells provided the cDNA or gDNA that made up the material.

Measured with immunoSEQ multiplex PCR; TCRdb has only the in-frame clones, and not every one. The sample yields approximately 130,000 clones, about 83% seen once. V was pared by 0 bases and J by 8 bases, with 12 bases between. Germline values: CDR1 SGHNT, CDR2 YYREEE (reference sequence). The CDR3 totals 14 residues. Sequencing input: peripheral blood. This chain links TRBV5-4 with TRBJ2-1; D call uncertain. This clonotype was obtained from a man aged 35-49 years with active or convalescent COVID-19. CDR3 protein: CASSLALTRDEQFF. The CDR3 nucleotides read TGTGCCAGCAGCTTGGCTCTGACTCGCGATGAGCAGTTCTTC.